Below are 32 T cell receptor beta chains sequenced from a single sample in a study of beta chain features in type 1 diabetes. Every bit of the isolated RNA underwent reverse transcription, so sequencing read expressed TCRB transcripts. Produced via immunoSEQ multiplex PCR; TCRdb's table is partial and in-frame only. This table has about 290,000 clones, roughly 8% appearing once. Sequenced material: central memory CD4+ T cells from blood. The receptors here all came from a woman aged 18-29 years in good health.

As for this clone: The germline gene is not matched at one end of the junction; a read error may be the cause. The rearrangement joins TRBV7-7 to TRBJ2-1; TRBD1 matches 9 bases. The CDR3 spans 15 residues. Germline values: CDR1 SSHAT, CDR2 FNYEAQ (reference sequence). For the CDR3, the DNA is TGTGCTAGCAGCTCTACCCCGGGACAGGGCAATGAGCAGTTCTTC. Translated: CASSSTPGQGNEQFF.

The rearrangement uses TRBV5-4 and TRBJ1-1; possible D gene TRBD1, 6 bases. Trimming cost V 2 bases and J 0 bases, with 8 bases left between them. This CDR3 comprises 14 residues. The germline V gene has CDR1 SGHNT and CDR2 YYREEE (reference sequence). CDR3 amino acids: CASSFDRLNTEAFF. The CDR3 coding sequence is TGTGCCAGCAGCTTCGACAGGTTGAACACTGAAGCTTTCTTT.

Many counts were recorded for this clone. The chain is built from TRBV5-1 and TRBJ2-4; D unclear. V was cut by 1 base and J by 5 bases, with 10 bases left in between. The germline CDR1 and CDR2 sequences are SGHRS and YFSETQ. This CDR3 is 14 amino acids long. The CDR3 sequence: CASSLMSFENIQYF. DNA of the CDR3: TGCGCCAGCAGCTTGATGAGTTTTGAAAACATTCAGTACTTC. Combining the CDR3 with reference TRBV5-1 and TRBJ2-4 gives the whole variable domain KAGVTQTPRYLIKTRGQQVTLSCSPISGHRSVSWYQQTPGQGLQFLFEYFSETQRNKGNFPGRFSGRQFSNSRSEMNVSTLELGDSALYLCASSLMSFENIQYFGAGTRLSVL.

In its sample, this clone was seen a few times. The CDR3 region has the DNA TGTGCCAGCAGCCAAGGTCTCGACAGGGAGAACCCGTATAGCAATCAGCCCCAGCATTTT. It specifies CASSQGLDRENPYSNQPQHF. The genes are TRBV4-2 and TRBJ1-5; TRBD1 aligns across 7 bases. The ends lost 1 base at V and 0 bases at J; junction bases unmatched: 15. The length of the CDR3 is 20 residues. Germline CDR1 LGHNA, CDR2 YNFKEQ.

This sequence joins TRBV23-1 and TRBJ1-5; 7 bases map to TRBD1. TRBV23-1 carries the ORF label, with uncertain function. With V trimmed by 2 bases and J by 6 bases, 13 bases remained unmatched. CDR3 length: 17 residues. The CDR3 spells CASSQRDSSPECQPQHF. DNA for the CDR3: TGCGCCAGCAGTCAACGGGACAGCTCCCCCGAATGTCAGCCCCAGCATTTT.

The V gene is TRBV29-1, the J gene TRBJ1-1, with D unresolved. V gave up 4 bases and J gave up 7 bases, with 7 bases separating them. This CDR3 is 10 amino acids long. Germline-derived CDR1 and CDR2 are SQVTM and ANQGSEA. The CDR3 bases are TGCAGCGTTGGCAGACATGAAGCTTTCTTT. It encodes CSVGRHEAFF.

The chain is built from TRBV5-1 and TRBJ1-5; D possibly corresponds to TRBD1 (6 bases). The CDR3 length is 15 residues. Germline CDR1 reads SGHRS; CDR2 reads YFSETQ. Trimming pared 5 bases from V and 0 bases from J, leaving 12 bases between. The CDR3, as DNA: TGCGCCAGCAGGAAGGAGGGGGGTAGCAATCAGCCCCAGCATTTT. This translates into CASRKEGGSNQPQHF.

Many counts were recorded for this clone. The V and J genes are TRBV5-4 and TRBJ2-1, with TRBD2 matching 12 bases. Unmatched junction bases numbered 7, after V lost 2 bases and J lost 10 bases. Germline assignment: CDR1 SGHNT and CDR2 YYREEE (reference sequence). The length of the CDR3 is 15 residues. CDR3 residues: CASSFTLAGGEEQFF. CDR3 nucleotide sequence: TGTGCCAGCAGCTTTACACTAGCGGGAGGCGAGGAGCAGTTCTTC. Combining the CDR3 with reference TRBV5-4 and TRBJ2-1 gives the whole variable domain ETGVTQSPTHLIKTRGQQVTLRCSSQSGHNTVSWYQQALGQGPQFIFQYYREEENGRGNFPPRFSGLQFPNYSSELNVNALELDDSALYLCASSFTLAGGEEQFFGPGTRLTVL.

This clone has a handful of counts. CDR3 coding DNA: TGTGCCAGCAGCACAACTAGCGGTACGAACACCGGGGAGCTGTTTTTT. Translation: CASSTTSGTNTGELFF. This rearrangement joins TRBV7-2 to TRBJ2-2, with 8 bases identical to TRBD2. The germline CDR1 and CDR2 sequences are SGHTA and FQGNSA. This CDR3 spans 16 amino acids. With V trimmed by 5 bases and J by 0 bases, 5 bases remained unmatched.

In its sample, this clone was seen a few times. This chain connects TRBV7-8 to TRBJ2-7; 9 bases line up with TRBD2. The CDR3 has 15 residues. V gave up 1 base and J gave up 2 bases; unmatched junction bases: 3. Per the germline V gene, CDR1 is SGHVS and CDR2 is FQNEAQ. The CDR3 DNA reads TGTGCCAGCAGCTTAGACGGCGGGAGGGCCTACGAGCAGTACTTC. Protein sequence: CASSLDGGRAYEQYF.

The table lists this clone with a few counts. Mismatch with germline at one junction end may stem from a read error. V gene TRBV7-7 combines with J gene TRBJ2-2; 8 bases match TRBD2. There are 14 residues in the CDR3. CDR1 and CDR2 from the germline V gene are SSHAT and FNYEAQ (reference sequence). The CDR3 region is CASSLAGLTGELFF. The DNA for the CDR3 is TGTGCTAGCAGCTTAGCGGGGCTAACCGGGGAGCTGTTTTTT.

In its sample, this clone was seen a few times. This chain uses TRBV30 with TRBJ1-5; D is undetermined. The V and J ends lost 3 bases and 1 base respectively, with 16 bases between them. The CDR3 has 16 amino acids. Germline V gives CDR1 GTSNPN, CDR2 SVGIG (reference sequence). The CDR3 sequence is CAWRRREALSNQPQHF. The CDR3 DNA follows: TGTGCCTGGAGGAGGAGGGAGGCGCTAAGCAATCAGCCCCAGCATTTT. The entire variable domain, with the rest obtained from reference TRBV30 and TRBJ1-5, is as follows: SQTIHQWPATLVQPVGSPLSLECTVEGTSNPNLYWYRQAAGRGLQLLFYSVGIGQISSEVPQNLSASRPQDRQFILSSKKLLLSDSGFYLCAWRRREALSNQPQHFGDGTRLSIL.

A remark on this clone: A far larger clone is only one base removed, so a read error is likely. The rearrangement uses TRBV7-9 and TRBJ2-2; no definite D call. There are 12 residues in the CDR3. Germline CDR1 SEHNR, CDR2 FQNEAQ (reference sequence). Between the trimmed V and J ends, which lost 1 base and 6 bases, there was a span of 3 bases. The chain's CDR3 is CASSLGPGELFF. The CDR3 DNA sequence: TGTGCCAGCAGCTTAGGGCCCGGGGAGCTGTTTTTT.

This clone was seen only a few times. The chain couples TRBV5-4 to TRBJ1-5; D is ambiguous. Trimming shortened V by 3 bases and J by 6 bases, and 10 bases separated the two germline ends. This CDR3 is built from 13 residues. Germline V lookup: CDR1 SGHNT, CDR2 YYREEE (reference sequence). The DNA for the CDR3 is TGTGCCAGCAGCTCAGGCGGGCGTCAGCCCCAGCATTTT. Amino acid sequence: CASSSGGRQPQHF. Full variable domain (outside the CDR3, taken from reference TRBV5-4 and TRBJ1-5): ETGVTQSPTHLIKTRGQQVTLRCSSQSGHNTVSWYQQALGQGPQFIFQYYREEENGRGNFPPRFSGLQFPNYSSELNVNALELDDSALYLCASSSGGRQPQHFGDGTRLSIL.

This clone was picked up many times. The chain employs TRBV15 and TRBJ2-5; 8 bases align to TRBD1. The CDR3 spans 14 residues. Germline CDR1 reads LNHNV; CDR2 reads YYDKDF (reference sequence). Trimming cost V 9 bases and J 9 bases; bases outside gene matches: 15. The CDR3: CATAWNRGTGAQYF. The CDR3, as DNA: TGTGCCACGGCTTGGAACAGGGGGACGGGGGCCCAGTACTTC.

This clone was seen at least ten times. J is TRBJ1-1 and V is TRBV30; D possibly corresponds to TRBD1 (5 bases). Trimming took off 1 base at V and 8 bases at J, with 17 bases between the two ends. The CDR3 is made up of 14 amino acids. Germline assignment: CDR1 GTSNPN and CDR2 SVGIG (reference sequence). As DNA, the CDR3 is TGTGCCTGGAGTGGGGGAGGGAAAGGGGACGAAGCTTTCTTT. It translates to CAWSGGGKGDEAFF. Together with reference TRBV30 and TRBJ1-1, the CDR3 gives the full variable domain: SQTIHQWPATLVQPVGSPLSLECTVEGTSNPNLYWYRQAAGRGLQLLFYSVGIGQISSEVPQNLSASRPQDRQFILSSKKLLLSDSGFYLCAWSGGGKGDEAFFGQGTRLTVV.

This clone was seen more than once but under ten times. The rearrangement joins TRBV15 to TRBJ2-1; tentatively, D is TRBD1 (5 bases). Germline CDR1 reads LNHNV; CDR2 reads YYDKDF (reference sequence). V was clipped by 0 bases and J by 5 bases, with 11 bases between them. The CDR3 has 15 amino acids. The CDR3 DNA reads TGTGCCACCAGCAGAGATAGGGGATATGACAATGAGCAGTTCTTC. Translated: CATSRDRGYDNEQFF.

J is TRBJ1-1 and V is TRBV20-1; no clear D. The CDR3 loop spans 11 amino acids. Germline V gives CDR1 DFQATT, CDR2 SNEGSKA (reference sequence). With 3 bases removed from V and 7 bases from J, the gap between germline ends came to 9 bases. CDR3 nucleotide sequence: TGCAGTGCTAGCATCGCGATTGAAGCTTTCTTT. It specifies CSASIAIEAFF.

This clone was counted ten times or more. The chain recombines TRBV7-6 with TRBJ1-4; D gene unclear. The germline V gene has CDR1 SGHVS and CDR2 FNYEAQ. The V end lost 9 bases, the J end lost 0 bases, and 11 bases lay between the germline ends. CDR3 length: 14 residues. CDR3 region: CARLGFTTNEKLFF. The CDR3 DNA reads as TGTGCCAGACTGGGATTTACAACTAATGAAAAACTGTTTTTT.

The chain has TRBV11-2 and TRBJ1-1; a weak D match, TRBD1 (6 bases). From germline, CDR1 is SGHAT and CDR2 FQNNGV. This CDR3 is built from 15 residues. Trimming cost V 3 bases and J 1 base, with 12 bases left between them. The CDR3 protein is CASSFTGAENTEAFF. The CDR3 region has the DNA TGTGCCAGCAGCTTTACGGGGGCGGAGAACACTGAAGCTTTCTTT.

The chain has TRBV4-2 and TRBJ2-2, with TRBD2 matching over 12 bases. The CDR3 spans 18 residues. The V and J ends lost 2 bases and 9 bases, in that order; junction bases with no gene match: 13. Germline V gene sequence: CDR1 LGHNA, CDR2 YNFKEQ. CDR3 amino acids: CASSQPTSGSFIVRELFF. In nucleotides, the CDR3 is TGTGCCAGCAGCCAACCGACTAGCGGGAGCTTTATCGTCCGGGAGCTGTTTTTT.

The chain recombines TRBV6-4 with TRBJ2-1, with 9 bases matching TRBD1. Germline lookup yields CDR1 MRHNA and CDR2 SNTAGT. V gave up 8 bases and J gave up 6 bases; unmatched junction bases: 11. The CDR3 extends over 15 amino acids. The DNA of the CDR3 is TGTGCCAGCCGTCCAACAGGGGGCAATCGCAATGAGCAGTTCTTC. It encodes CASRPTGGNRNEQFF.

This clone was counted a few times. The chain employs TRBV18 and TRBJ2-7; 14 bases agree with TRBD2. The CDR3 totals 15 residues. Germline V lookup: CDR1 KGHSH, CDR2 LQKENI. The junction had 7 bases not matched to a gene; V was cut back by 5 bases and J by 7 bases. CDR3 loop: CASSSGLAGVGEQYF. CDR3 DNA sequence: TGTGCCAGCTCATCGGGACTAGCGGGAGTAGGAGAGCAGTACTTC.

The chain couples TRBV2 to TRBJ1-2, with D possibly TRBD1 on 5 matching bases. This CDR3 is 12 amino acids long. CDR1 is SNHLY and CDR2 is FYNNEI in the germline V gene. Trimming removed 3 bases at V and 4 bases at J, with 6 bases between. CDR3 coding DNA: TGTGCCAGCAGTGAGGGGCCCTATGGCTACACCTTC. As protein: CASSEGPYGYTF.

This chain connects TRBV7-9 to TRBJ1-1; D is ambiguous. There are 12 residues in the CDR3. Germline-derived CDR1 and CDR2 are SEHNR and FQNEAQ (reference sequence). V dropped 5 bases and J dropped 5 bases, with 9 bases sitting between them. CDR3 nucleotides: TGTGCCAGCAGCCGCGCCGGGACTGAAGCTTTCTTT. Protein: CASSRAGTEAFF.

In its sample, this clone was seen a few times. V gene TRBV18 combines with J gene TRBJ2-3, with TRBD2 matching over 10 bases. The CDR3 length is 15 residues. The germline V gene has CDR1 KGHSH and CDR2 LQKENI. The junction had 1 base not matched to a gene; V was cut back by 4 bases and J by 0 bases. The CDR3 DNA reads TGTGCCAGCTCACTAGCGGGAGGAAGCACAGATACGCAGTATTTT. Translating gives CASSLAGGSTDTQYF. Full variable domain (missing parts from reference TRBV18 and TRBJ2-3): NAGVMQNPRHLVRRRGQEARLRCSPMKGHSHVYWYRQLPEEGLKFMVYLQKENIIDESGMPKERFSAEFPKEGPSILRIQQVVRGDSAAYFCASSLAGGSTDTQYFGPGTRLTVL.

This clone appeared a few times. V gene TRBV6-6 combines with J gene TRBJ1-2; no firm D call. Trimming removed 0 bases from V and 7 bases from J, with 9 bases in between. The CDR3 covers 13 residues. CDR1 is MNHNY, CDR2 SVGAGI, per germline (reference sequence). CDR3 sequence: CASSYSYRGGYTF. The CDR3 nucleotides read TGTGCCAGCAGTTACTCGTACCGTGGTGGCTACACCTTC.

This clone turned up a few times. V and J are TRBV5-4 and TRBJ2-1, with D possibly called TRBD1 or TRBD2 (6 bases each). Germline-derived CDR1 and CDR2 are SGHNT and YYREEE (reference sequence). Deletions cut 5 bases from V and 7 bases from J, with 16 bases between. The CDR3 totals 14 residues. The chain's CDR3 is CASSNPRGDNEQFF. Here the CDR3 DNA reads TGTGCCAGCAGTAATCCGAGGGGGGATAATGAGCAGTTCTTC.

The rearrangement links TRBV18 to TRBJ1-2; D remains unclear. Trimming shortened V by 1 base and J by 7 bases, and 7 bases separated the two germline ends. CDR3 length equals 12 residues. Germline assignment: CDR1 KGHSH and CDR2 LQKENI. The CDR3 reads CASSPQEGGYTF. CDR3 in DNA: TGTGCCAGCTCACCACAGGAAGGTGGCTACACCTTC.

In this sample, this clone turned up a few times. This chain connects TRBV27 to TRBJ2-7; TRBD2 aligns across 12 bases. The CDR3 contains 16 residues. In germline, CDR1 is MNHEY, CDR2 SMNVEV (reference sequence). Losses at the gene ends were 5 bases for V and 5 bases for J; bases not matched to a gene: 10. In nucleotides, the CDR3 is TGTGCCAGCAGTCTAAGACTAGCGGGAGACTTCCACGAGCAGTACTTC. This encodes CASSLRLAGDFHEQYF.

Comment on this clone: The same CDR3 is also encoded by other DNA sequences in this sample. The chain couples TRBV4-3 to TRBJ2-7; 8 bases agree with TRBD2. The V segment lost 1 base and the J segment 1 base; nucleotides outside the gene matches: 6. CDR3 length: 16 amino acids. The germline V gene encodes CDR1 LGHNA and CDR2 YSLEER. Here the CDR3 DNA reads TGCGCCAGCAGCCAAGGTTTAACGGGAGGGTCCTACGAGCAGTACTTC. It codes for CASSQGLTGGSYEQYF.

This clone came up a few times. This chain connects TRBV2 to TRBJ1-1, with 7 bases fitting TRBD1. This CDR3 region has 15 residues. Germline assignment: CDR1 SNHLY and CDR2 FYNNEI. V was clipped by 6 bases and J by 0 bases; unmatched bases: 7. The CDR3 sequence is CASSRDSLMNTEAFF. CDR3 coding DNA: TGTGCCAGCAGCCGGGACAGCCTCATGAACACTGAAGCTTTCTTT.